One sample yielded the 15 T cell receptor beta chains listed below, sequenced in a study of metastatic and nonmetastatic thyroid tumors. TCRdb re-called the PCR reads through MiXCR. The data contain approximately 31,000 clones, approximately 20% of them singletons. Each patient came to thyroid surgery without any prior treatment (of any kind). Input material: blood. The receptors were gathered from a female donor with papillary thyroid cancer or a benign thyroid nodule (not recorded which). Some clones in this sample may be carry-over from other donors' samples.

This clone was seen at least ten times. The DNA is omitted, as the CDR3 cannot be located on it reliably, and the CDR3 follows TCRdb's listing. This rearrangement joins TRBV28 to TRBJ2-6. The CDR3 is 14 residues long, ends included. Germline assignment: CDR1 MDHEN and CDR2 SYDVKM. The CDR3 loop is CASSSSRGANVLTF.

This clone has at least ten counts. The chain links TRBV6-5 to TRBJ1-6; no clear D gene. Per germline, CDR1 MNHEY and CDR2 SVGAGI. The CDR3 runs to 15 residues. Trimming cost V 2 bases and J 0 bases, with 5 bases left between them. DNA of the CDR3: TGTGCCAGCAGTTACGCTAGCTCCTATAATTCACCCCTCCACTTT. This translates into CASSYASSYNSPLHF.

The table lists this clone with many counts. This rearrangement joins TRBV5-1 to TRBJ2-3; tentative D call: TRBD1 (6 bases). In germline, CDR1 is SGHRS, CDR2 YFSETQ. Deletions cut 0 bases from V and 2 bases from J, with 16 bases between. The CDR3 runs 17 residues. The CDR3, as DNA: TGCGCCAGCAGCTTGGAGGGCAGGGGAATACTCACAGATACGCAGTATTTT. It specifies CASSLEGRGILTDTQYF.

By sample fraction, this clone is medium-sized. The J gene is TRBJ1-5, the V gene TRBV27; TRBD1 matches at 8 bases. The V gene's germline CDR1 is MNHEY and CDR2 SMNVEV (reference sequence). Losses at the gene ends were 6 bases for V and 6 bases for J; bases not matched to a gene: 10. The CDR3 extends over 15 amino acids. The CDR3 spells CASSIAQGVCQPQHF. The CDR3, as DNA: TGTGCCAGCAGCATTGCACAGGGGGTTTGTCAGCCCCAGCATTTT.

Concerning this clone: Since a much larger clone is just one base distant, this may be a read error. The chain couples TRBV9 to TRBJ2-3; the D gene could be TRBD1 or TRBD2 (5 bases each). The V gene lost 4 bases and the J gene lost 5 bases, with 17 bases spanning the gap. Germline CDR1 is SGDLS and CDR2 is YYNGEE. The CDR3 is made up of 15 amino acids. The CDR3 DNA is TGTGCCAGCAGCCCACGGACACGGGGCGTAGATACGCAGTATTTT. It codes for CASSPRTRGVDTQYF.

This clone has at least ten counts. The chain joins TRBV19 to TRBJ2-7; the match to TRBD2 covers 14 bases. This CDR3 spans 15 amino acids. Trimming cost V 3 bases and J 4 bases; bases outside gene matches: 2. From germline, CDR1 is LNHDA and CDR2 SQIVND (reference sequence). The CDR3 spells CASSMGTSGGYEQYF. DNA for the CDR3: TGTGCCAGTAGTATGGGGACTAGCGGGGGTTACGAGCAGTACTTC.

The chain recombines TRBV11-1 with TRBJ2-6, with D hard to call. V dropped 2 bases and J dropped 0 bases, with 5 bases sitting between them. Germline V gene data show CDR1 as SGHAT and CDR2 as FQDESV (reference sequence). The CDR3 runs 15 residues. CDR3 coding DNA: TGTGCCAGCAGCTTAAAAGACTCTGGGGCCAACGTCCTGACTTTC. Its protein product is CASSLKDSGANVLTF.

This clone was seen repeatedly, ten times or more. This chain joins TRBV18 and TRBJ1-1, with 10 bases fitting TRBD1. From germline, CDR1 is KGHSH and CDR2 LQKENI. This CDR3 has 17 amino acids. V shed 3 bases, J shed 4 bases, and the junction held 11 bases outside the gene matches. The CDR3 DNA is TGTGCCAGCTCACCTTTCCTCCGGGACAGGGGAGGCACTGAAGCTTTCTTT. Its protein product is CASSPFLRDRGGTEAFF.

This clone was counted many times. This chain links TRBV10-3 with TRBJ1-1; D gene uncertain. The length of the CDR3 is 14 residues. V lost 1 base to trimming and J lost 1 base, with 7 bases between them. From germline, CDR1 is ENHRY and CDR2 SYGVKD. The CDR3 sequence: CAISEFPGNTEAFF. The DNA for the CDR3 is TGTGCCATCAGTGAGTTTCCAGGGAACACTGAAGCTTTCTTT.

Only a few counts were recorded for this clone. The J gene is TRBJ1-4, the V gene TRBV19, with D hard to call. Germline loops: CDR1 LNHDA, CDR2 SQIVND (reference sequence). V shed 5 bases and J shed 6 bases, with 13 bases lying between them. This CDR3 comprises 14 residues. The CDR3 DNA reads TGTGCCAGTAGTCGCTGGACGGGTCATGAAAAACTGTTTTTT. Protein sequence: CASSRWTGHEKLFF.

This clone was detected only a few times. Given a much more abundant clone one base away, this may be a read error. The chain links TRBV29-1 to TRBJ2-3; the D gene could be TRBD1 or TRBD2 (5 bases each). There are 14 residues in the CDR3. CDR1 and CDR2 (germline): SQVTM, ANQGSEA. The CDR3 loop is CGVAPGIGADTQYF. CDR3 in DNA: TGCGGCGTTGCTCCAGGGATCGGGGCAGATACGCAGTATTTT.

This clone was counted many times. The J gene is TRBJ2-7, the V gene TRBV28; 7 bases are a match to TRBD2. With V trimmed by 10 bases and J by 7 bases, 16 bases remained unmatched. The CDR3 has 14 residues. From germline, CDR1 is MDHEN and CDR2 SYDVKM. The CDR3 bases are TGTGCCACCGAAGGTGGGGGGGAAGTTGATGAGCAGTACTTC. The encoded protein is CATEGGGEVDEQYF. Together with reference TRBV28 and TRBJ2-7, the CDR3 gives the full variable domain: DVKVTQSSRYLVKRTGEKVFLECVQDMDHENMFWYRQDPGLGLRLIYFSYDVKMKEKGDIPEGYSVSREKKERFSLILESASTNQTSMYLCATEGGGEVDEQYFGPGTRLTVT.

The chain couples TRBV5-1 to TRBJ1-2; no reliable D call. The CDR3 runs 14 residues. Germline-derived CDR1 and CDR2 are SGHRS and YFSETQ. The V end lost 2 bases, the J end lost 3 bases, and 11 bases lay between the germline ends. CDR3 in amino acids: CASSFSPADYGYTF. CDR3 nucleotide sequence: TGCGCCAGCAGCTTTTCGCCCGCTGACTATGGCTACACCTTC.

This clone occurred many times. This chain joins TRBV20-1 and TRBJ1-2, with D hard to call. The CDR3 is 14 amino acids. The ends were cut back, 5 bases at V and 9 bases at J, with 22 bases in the middle. Germline V gene data show CDR1 as DFQATT and CDR2 as SNEGSKA (reference sequence). CDR3 DNA sequence: TGCAGTGCTTCTCCGCCCGGGATTCGACGGAGCTACACCTTC. This sequence encodes CSASPPGIRRSYTF.

This clone showed up many times. The V gene is TRBV5-1, the J gene TRBJ2-7; D is unresolved. Germline CDR1 and CDR2: SGHRS and YFSETQ. The ends were cut back, 0 bases at V and 3 bases at J, with 4 bases in the middle. The CDR3 totals 12 residues. CDR3 sequence (DNA): TGCGCCAGCAGCTTGGGAAACTACGAGCAGTACTTC. Its translation: CASSLGNYEQYF.